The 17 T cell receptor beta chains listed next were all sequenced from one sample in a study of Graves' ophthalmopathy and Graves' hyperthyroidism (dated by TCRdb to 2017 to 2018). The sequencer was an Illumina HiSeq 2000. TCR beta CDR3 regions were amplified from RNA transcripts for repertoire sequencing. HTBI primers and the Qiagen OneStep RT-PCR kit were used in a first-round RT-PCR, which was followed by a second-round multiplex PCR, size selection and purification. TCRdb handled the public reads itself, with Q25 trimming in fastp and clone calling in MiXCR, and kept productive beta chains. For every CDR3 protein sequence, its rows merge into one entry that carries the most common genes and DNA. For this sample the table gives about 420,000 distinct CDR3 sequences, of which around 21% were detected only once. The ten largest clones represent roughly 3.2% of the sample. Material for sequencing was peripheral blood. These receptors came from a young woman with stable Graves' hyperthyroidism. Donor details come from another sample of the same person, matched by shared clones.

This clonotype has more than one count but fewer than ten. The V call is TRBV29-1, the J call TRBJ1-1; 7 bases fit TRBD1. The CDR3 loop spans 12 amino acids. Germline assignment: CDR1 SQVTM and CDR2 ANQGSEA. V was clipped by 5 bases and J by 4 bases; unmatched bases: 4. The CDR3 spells CSVRGGSTEAFF. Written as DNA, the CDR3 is TGCAGCGTTCGAGGGGGCAGCACTGAAGCTTTCTTT.

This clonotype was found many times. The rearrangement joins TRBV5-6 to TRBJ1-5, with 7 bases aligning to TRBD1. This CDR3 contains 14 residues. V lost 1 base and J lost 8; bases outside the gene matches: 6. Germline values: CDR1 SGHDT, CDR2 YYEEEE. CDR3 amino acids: CASSLNRGLEPQHF. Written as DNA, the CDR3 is TGTGCCAGCAGCTTGAACAGGGGTTTGGAGCCCCAGCATTTT.

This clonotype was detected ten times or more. This chain's CDR3 is CASSPGTSGRQTQYF. For the CDR3, the DNA is TGTGCCAGCAGCCCCGGGACTAGCGGGAGACAGACCCAGTACTTC. The rearrangement uses TRBV27 and TRBJ2-5, with 14 nucleotides matching TRBD2. The CDR3 is 15 amino acids. The junction had 6 bases not matched to a gene; V was cut back by 6 bases and J by 6 bases. Germline V gives CDR1 MNHEY, CDR2 SMNVEV (reference sequence).

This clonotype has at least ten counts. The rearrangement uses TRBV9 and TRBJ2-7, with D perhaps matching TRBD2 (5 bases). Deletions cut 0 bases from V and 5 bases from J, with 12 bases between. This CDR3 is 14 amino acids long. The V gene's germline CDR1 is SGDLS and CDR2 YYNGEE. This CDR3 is CASSVAASFHEQYF. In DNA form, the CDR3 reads TGTGCCAGCAGCGTAGCGGCTAGCTTCCACGAGCAGTACTTC.

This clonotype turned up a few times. CDR3 bases: TGCAGCGTTGAAGGCTTTGGGACAGGTTTGTACGAGCAGTACTTC. Translated: CSVEGFGTGLYEQYF. The chain employs TRBV29-1 and TRBJ2-7; TRBD1 agrees at 8 bases. The CDR3 has 15 amino acids. Germline CDR1 SQVTM, CDR2 ANQGSEA. With 1 base clipped from V and 4 bases from J, the junction kept 9 bases outside the gene matches.

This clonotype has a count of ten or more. DNA for the CDR3: TGCGCCAGCAGCTCCTACCGGAGGACTGAAGCTTTCTTT. This encodes CASSSYRRTEAFF. The chain is built from TRBV5-1 and TRBJ1-1; D uncertain. V lost 3 bases and J 5 bases, leaving 11 bases between the germline ends. The germline V gene has CDR1 SGHRS and CDR2 YFSETQ. This CDR3 has 13 residues.

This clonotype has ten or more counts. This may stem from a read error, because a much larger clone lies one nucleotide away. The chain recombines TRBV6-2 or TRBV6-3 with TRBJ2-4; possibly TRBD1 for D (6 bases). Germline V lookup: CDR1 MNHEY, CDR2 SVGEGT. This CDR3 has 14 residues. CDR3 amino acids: CASSSNRAKNIKYF. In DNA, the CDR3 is TGTGCCAGCAGCAGCAACAGGGCCAAAAACATTAAGTACTTC.

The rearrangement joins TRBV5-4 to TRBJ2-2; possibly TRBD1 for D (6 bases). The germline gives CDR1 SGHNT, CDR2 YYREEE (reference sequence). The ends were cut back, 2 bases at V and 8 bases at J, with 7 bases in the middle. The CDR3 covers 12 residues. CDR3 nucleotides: TGTGCCAGCAGCTTCGGACAGGGGGAGCTGTTTTTT. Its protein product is CASSFGQGELFF.

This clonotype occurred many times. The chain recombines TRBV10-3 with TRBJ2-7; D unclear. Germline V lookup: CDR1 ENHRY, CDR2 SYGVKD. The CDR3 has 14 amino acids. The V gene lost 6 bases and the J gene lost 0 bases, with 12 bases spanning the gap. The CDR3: CAISPSRSSYEQYF. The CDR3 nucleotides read TGTGCCATCAGCCCGTCACGGTCCTCCTACGAGCAGTACTTC.

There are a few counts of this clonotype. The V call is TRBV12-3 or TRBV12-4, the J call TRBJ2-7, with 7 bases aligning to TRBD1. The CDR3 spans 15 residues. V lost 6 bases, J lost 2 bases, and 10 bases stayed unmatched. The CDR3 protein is CASSIRTGGAYEQYF. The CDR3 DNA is TGTGCCAGCAGCATAAGGACAGGTGGGGCCTACGAGCAGTACTTC.

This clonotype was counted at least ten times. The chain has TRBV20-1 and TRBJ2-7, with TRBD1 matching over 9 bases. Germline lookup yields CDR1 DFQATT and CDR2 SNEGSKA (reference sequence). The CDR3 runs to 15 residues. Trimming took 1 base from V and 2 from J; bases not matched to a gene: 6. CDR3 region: CSARVGTGQAYEQYF. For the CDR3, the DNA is TGCAGTGCTAGAGTAGGGACAGGGCAGGCCTACGAGCAGTACTTC.

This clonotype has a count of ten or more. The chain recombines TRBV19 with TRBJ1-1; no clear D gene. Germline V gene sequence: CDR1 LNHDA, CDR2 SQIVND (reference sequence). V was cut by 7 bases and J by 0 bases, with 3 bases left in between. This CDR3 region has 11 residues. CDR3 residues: CASKVNTEAFF. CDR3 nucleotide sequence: TGTGCCAGTAAAGTGAACACTGAAGCTTTCTTT.

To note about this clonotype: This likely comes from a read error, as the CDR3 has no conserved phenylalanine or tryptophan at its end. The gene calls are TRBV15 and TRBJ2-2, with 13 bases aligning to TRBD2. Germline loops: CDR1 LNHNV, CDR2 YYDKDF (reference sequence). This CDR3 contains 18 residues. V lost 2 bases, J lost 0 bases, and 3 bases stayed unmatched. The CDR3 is CATSRLGLAGPNTGELFV. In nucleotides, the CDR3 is TGTGCCACCAGCAGATTGGGACTAGCGGGACCGAACACCGGGGAGCTGTTTGTT.

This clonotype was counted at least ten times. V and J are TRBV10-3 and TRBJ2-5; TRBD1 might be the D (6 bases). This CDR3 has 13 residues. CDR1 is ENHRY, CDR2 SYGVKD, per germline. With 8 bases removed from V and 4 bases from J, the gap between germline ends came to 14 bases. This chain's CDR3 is CAIGKLGGETQYF. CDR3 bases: TGTGCCATCGGAAAATTAGGGGGAGAGACCCAGTACTTC.

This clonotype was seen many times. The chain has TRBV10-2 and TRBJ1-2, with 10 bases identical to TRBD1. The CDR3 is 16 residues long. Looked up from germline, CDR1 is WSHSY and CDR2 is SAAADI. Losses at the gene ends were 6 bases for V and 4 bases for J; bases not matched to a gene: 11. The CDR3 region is CASRRAGTGVTYGYTF. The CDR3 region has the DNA TGCGCCAGCAGGAGAGCCGGGACAGGGGTGACCTATGGCTACACCTTC.

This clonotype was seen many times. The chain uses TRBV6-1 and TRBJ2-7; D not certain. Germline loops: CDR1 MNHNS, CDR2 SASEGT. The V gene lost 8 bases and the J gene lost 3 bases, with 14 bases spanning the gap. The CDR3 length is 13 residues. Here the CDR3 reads CASSPGFRYEQYF. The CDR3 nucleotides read TGTGCCAGCTCGCCAGGTTTTCGCTACGAGCAGTACTTC.

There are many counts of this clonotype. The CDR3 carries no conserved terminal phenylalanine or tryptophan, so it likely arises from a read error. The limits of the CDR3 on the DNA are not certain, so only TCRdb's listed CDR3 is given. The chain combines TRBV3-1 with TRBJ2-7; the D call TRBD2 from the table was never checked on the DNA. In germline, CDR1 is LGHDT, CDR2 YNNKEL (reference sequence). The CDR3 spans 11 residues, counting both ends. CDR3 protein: CASSKGTRLSL.